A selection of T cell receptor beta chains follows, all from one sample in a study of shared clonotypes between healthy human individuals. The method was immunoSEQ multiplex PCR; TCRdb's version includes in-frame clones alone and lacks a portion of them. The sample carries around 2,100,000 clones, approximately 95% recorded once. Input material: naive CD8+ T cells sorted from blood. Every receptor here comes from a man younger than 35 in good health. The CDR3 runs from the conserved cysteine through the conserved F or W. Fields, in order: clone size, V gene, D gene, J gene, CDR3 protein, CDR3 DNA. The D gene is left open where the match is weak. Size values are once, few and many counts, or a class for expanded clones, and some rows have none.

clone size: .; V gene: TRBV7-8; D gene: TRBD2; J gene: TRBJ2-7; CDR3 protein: CASSSTPAGGTYEQYF; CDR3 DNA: TGTGCCAGCAGCTCGACCCCAGCGGGGGGGACCTACGAGCAGTACTTC
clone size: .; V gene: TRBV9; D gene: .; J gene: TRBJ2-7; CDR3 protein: CASSPTRVGEQYF; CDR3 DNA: TGTGCCAGCAGCCCGACCCGGGTCGGCGAGCAGTACTTC
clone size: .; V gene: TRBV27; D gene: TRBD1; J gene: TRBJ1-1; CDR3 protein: CASTQAPGQMNTEAFF; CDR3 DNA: TGTGCCAGCACTCAAGCCCCGGGACAGATGAACACTGAAGCTTTCTTT
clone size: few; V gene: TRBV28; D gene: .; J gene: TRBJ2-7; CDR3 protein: CASSFGFPRDWHEQYF; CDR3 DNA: TGTGCCAGCAGTTTTGGCTTCCCCAGGGATTGGCACGAGCAGTACTTC
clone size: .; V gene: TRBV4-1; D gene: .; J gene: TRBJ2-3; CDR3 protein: CASSLLVGPDTQYF; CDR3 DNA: TGCGCCAGCAGCCTACTAGTTGGTCCAGATACGCAGTATTTT
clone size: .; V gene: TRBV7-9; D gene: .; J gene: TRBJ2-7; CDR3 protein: CASSRPGYEQYF; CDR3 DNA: TGTGCCAGCAGCCGGCCGGGGTACGAGCAGTACTTC
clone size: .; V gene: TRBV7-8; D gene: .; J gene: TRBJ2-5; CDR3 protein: CASSLEAGIETQYF; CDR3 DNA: TGTGCCAGCAGCTTAGAGGCAGGGATTGAGACCCAGTACTTC
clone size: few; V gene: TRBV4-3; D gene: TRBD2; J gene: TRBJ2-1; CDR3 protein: CASSQDPSGSSYNEQFF; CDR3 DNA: TGCGCCAGCAGCCAAGATCCTAGCGGGAGCTCCTACAATGAGCAGTTCTTC
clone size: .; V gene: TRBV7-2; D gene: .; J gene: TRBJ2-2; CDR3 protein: CASSSRLGGYTGELFF; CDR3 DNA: TGTGCCAGCAGCTCCCGACTGGGCGGGTACACCGGGGAGCTGTTTTTT
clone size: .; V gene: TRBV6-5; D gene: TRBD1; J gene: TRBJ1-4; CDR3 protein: CASSYSMAGGEKLFF; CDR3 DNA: TGTGCCAGCAGTTACTCGATGGCAGGGGGTGAAAAACTGTTTTTT
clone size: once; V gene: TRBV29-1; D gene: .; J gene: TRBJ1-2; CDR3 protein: CSVYRERGYGYTF; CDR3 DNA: TGCAGCGTGTACAGGGAAAGGGGCTATGGCTACACCTTC
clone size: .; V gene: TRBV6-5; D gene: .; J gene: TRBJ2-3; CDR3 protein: CASSYSERRADTQYF; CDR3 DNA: TGTGCCAGCAGTTACTCGGAAAGACGCGCAGATACGCAGTATTTT
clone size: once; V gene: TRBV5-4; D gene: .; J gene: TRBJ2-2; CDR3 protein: CASTEGTGELFF; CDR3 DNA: TGTGCCAGCACGGAAGGCACCGGGGAGCTGTTTTTT
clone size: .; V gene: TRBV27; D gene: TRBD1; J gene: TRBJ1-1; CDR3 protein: CASSLRQGGTEAFF; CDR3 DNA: TGTGCCAGCAGTTTACGACAGGGAGGTACTGAAGCTTTCTTT
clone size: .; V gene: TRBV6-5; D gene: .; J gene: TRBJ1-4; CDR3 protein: CASSYSIMGVDEKLFF; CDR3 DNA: TGTGCCAGCAGTTACTCGATTATGGGTGTGGATGAAAAACTGTTTTTT
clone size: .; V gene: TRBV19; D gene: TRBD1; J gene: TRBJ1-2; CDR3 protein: CASSRQGEWRTYGYTF; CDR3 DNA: TGTGCCAGTAGTCGGCAGGGGGAATGGCGGACCTATGGCTACACCTTC
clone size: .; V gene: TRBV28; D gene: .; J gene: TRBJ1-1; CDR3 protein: CASSRSSALEAFF; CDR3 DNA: TGTGCCAGCAGTCGGTCCTCCGCGCTAGAAGCTTTCTTT
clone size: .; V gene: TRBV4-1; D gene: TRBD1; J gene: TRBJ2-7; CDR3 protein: CASSQGTGASYEQYF; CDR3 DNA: TGCGCCAGCAGCCAGGGGACAGGGGCCTCCTACGAGCAGTACTTC
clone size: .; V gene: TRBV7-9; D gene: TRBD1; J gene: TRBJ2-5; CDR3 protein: CASSLAMGQEETQYF; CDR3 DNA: TGTGCCAGCAGCTTAGCTATGGGACAGGAAGAGACCCAGTACTTC
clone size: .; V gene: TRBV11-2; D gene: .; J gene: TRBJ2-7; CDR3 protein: CASSLGGENYEQYF; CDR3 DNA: TGTGCCAGCAGCTTAGGTGGGGAGAACTACGAGCAGTACTTC
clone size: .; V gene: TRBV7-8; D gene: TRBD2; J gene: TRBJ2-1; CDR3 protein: CASSLRLAGASSYNEQFF; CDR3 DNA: TGTGCCAGCAGCTTAAGACTAGCGGGTGCGAGCTCCTACAATGAGCAGTTCTTC
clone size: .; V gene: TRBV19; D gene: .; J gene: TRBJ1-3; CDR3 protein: CATHLGGISGNTIYF; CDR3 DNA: TGTGCCACCCATCTGGGAGGAATCTCTGGAAACACCATATATTTT
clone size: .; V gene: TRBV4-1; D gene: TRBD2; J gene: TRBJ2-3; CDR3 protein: CASSQELAGGPADTQYF; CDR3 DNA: TGCGCCAGCAGCCAAGAATTAGCGGGAGGGCCCGCAGATACGCAGTATTTT
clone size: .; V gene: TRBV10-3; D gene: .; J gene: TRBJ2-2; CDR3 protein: CAISESLGINTGELFF; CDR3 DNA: TGTGCCATCAGTGAGTCTCTGGGTATTAACACCGGGGAGCTGTTTTTT
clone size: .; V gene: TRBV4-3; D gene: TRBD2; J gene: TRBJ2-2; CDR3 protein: CASSQAVGYGTRTGELFF; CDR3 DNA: TGCGCCAGCAGCCAAGCGGTAGGGTACGGGACTAGAACCGGGGAGCTGTTTTTT
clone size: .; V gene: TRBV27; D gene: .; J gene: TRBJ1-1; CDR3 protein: CASSPTGSATEAFF; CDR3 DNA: TGTGCCAGCAGTCCCACCGGGTCGGCCACTGAAGCTTTCTTT
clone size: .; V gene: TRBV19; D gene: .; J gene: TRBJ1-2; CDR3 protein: CASSDSFHGYTF; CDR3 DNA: TGTGCCAGTAGCGACAGTTTCCATGGCTACACCTTC